This T cell receptor (beta chain) was sequenced during a study of shared T cell receptors in the human thymus. Sequenced by immunoSEQ multiplex PCR; TCRdb stores in-frame clones only, minus some. The sample carries around 68,000 clones, roughly 96% recorded once. With 4 bases clipped from V and 8 bases from J, the junction kept 12 bases outside the gene matches. The germline V gene encodes CDR1 SNHLY and CDR2 FYNNEI. This CDR3 contains 17 residues. V and J are TRBV2 and TRBJ2-1, with 12 bases fitting TRBD2. This TCR derives from a human donor. Input material: thymocytes. For the CDR3, the DNA is TGTGCCAGCAGTGCGAAGCTAGCGGGGGGGCCATTGGATGAGCAGTTCTTC. This sequence encodes CASSAKLAGGPLDEQFF.